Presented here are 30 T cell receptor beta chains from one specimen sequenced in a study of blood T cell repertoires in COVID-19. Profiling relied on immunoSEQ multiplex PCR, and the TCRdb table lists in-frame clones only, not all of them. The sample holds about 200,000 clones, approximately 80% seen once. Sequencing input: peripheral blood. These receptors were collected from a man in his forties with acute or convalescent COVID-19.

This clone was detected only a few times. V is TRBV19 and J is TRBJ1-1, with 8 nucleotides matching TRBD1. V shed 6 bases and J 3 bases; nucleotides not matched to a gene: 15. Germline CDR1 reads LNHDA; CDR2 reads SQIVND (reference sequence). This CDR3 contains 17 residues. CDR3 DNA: TGTGCCAGTAGGCAGGACAGGGTCTCCACTGGGGACACTGAAGCTTTCTTT. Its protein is CASRQDRVSTGDTEAFF.

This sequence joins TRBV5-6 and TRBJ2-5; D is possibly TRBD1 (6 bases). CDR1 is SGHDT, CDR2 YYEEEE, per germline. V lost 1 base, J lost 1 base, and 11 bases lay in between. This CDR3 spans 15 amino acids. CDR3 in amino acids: CASSLPRGVQETQYF. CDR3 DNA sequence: TGTGCCAGCAGCTTGCCCAGGGGCGTCCAAGAGACCCAGTACTTC.

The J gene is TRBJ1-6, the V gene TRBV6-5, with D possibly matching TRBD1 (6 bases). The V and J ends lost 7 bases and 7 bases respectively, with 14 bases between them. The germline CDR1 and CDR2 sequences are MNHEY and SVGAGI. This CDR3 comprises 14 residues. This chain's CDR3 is CASIQGRQNSPLHF. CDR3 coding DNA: TGTGCCAGCATACAGGGCAGGCAGAATTCACCCCTCCACTTT.

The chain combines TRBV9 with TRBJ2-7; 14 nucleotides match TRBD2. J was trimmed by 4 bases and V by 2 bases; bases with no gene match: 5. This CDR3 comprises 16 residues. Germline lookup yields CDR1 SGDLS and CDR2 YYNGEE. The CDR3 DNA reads TGTGCCAGCAGCGTCGGGACTAGCGGGAGTAATTACGAGCAGTACTTC. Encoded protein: CASSVGTSGSNYEQYF.

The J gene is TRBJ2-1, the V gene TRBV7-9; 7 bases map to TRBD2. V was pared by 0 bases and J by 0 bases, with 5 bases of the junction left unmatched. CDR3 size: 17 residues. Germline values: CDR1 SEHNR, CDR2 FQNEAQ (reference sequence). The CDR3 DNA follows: TGTGCCAGCAGCTTAGCGGGGGGAGGGAGCTCCTACAATGAGCAGTTCTTC. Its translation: CASSLAGGGSSYNEQFF.

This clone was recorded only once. This chain's CDR3 is CASSRGQGGNYGYTF. CDR3 in DNA: TGTGCCAGCAGCCGGGGACAGGGGGGAAACTATGGCTACACCTTC. The V call is TRBV3-1 (or the pseudogene TRBV3-2), the J call TRBJ1-2; TRBD1 agrees at 11 bases. The CDR3 length is 15 residues. The V gene's germline CDR1 is LGHDT and CDR2 YNNKEL (reference sequence). V trimming: 4 bases; J trimming: 2 bases; junction bases outside the gene matches: 3.

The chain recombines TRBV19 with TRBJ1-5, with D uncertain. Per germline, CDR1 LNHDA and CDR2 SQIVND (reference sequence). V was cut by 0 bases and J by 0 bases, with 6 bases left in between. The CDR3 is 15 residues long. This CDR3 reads CASSIDTYSNQPQHF. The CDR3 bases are TGTGCCAGTAGTATAGACACTTATAGCAATCAGCCCCAGCATTTT.

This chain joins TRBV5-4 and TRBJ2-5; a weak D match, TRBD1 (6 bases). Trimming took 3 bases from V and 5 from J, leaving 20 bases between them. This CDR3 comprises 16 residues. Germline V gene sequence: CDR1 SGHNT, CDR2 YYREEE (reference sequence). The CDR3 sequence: CASSSRPTGLRETQYF. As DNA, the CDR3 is TGTGCCAGCAGCTCACGTCCAACAGGGTTGAGGGAGACCCAGTACTTC.

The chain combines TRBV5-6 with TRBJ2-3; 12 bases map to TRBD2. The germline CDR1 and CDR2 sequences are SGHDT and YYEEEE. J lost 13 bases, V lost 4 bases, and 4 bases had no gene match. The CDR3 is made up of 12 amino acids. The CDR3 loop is CASSRRLAGEYF. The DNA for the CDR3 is TGTGCCAGCAGCCGCCGACTAGCGGGAGAGTATTTT.

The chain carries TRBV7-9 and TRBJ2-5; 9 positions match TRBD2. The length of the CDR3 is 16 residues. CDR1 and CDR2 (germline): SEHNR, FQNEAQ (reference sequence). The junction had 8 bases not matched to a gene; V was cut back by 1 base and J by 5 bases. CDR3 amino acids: CASSLGVASGKETQYF. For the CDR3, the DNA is TGTGCCAGCAGCTTAGGTGTGGCTAGCGGGAAGGAGACCCAGTACTTC.

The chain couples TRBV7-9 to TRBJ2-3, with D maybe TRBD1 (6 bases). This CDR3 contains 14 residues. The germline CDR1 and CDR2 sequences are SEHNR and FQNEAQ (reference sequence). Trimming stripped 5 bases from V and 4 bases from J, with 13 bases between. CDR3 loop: CASSNQQGPDTQYF. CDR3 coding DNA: TGTGCCAGCAGCAACCAACAGGGCCCAGATACGCAGTATTTT.

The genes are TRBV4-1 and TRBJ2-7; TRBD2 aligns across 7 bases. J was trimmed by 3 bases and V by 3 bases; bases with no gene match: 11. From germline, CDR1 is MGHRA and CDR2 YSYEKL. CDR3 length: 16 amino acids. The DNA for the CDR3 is TGCGCCAGCAGCCAGGCTCCTAGCGGTCGGGGCTACGAGCAGTACTTC. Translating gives CASSQAPSGRGYEQYF.

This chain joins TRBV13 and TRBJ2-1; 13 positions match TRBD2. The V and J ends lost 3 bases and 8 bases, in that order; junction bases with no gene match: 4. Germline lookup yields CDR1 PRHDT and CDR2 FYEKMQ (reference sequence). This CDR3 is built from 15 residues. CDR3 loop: CASSFGTSGKDEQFF. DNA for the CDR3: TGTGCCAGCAGCTTTGGGACTAGCGGGAAGGATGAGCAGTTCTTC. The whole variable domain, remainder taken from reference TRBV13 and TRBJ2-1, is AAGVIQSPRHLIKEKRETATLKCYPIPRHDTVYWYQQGPGQDPQFLISFYEKMQSDKGSIPDRFSAQQFSDYHSELNMSSLELGDSALYFCASSFGTSGKDEQFFGPGTRLTVL.

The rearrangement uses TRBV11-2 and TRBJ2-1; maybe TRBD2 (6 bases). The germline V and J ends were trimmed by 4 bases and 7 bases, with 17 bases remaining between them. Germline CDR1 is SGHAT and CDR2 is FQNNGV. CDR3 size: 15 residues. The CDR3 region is CASSWDSYIGNEQFF. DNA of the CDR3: TGTGCCAGCAGCTGGGACTCCTACATCGGGAATGAGCAGTTCTTC.

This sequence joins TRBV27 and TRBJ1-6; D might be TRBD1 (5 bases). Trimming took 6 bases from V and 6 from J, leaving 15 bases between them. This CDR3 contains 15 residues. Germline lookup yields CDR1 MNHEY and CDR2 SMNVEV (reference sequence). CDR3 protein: CASRKQALGNSPLHF. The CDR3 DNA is TGTGCCAGCAGAAAACAGGCGCTTGGTAATTCACCCCTCCACTTT.

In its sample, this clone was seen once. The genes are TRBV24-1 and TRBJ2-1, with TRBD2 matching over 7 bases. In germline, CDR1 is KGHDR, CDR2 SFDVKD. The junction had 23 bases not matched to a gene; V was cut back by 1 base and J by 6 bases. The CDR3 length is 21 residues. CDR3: CATSDLDLVLAASPFGNEQFF. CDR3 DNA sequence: TGTGCCACCAGTGATTTAGATCTTGTGCTAGCGGCATCCCCCTTTGGCAATGAGCAGTTCTTC.

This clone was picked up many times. Here the CDR3 reads CASSLSGTNEAFF. For the CDR3, the DNA is TGTGCCAGCAGTTTATCAGGGACAAATGAAGCTTTCTTT. The V and J genes are TRBV27 and TRBJ1-1, with D perhaps TRBD1 (6 bases). V shed 0 bases and J shed 7 bases, with 9 bases lying between them. This CDR3 is 13 amino acids long. Per germline, CDR1 MNHEY and CDR2 SMNVEV (reference sequence).

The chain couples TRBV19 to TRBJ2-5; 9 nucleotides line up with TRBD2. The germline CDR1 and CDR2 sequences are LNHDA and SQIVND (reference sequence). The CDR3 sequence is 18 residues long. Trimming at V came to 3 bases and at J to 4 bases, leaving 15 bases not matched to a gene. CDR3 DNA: TGTGCCAGTAGTATGAGGTCAGGAGGCGGGAGGGCCGGAGAGACCCAGTACTTC. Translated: CASSMRSGGGRAGETQYF.

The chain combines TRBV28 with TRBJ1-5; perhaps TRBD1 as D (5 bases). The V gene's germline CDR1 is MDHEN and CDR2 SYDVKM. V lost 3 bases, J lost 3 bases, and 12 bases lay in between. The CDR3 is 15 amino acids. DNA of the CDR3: TGTGCCAGCAGTTTTGCGGGACGGAACAATCAGCCCCAGCATTTT. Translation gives CASSFAGRNNQPQHF.

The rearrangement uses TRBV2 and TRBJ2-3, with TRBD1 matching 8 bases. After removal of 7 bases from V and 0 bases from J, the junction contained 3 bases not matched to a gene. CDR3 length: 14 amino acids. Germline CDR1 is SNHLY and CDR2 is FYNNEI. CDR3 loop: CASKRQGSTDTQYF. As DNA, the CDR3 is TGTGCCAGCAAACGACAGGGGAGCACAGATACGCAGTATTTT.

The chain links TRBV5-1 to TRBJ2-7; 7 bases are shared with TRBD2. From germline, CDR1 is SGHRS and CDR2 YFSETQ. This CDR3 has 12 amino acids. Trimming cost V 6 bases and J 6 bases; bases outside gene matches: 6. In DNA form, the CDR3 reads TGCGCCAGCAACGATCCGGGGGGCGAGCAGTACTTC. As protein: CASNDPGGEQYF.

The CDR3 DNA reads TGTGCCAGTTCCCTTCGGGGGGAAGATGGCTACACCTTC. This codes for CASSLRGEDGYTF. The rearrangement links TRBV19 to TRBJ1-2, with a possible D match to TRBD1 (5 bases). The germline V and J ends were trimmed by 8 bases and 6 bases, with 16 bases remaining between them. CDR3 length: 13 amino acids. Germline V gene sequence: CDR1 LNHDA, CDR2 SQIVND (reference sequence).

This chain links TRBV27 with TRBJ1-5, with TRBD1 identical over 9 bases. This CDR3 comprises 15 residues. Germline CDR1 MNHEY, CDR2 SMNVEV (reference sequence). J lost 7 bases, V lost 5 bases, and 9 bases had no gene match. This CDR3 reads CASSLGGQGYQPQHF. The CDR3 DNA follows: TGTGCCAGCAGTCTTGGGGGACAGGGTTACCAGCCCCAGCATTTT.

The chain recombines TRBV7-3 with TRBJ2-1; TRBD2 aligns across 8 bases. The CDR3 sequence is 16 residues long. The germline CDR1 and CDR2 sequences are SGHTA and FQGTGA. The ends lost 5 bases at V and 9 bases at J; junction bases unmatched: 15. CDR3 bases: TGTGCCAGCAGCCGCGAGCGGGAGCCCCCCTACGCTGAGCAGTTCTTC. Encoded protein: CASSREREPPYAEQFF.

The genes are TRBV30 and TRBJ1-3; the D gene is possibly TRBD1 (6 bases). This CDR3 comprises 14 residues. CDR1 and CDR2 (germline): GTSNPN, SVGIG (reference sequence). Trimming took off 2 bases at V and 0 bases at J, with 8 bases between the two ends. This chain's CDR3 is CAWSPTGSGNTIYF. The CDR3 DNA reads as TGTGCCTGGAGTCCGACAGGCTCTGGAAACACCATATATTTT.

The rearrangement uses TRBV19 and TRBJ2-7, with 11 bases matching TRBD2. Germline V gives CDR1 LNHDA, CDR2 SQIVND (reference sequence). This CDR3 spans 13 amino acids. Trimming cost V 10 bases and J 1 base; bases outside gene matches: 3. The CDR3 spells CATRTSGSYEQYF. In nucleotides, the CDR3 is TGTGCCACCCGGACTAGCGGGTCCTACGAGCAGTACTTC.

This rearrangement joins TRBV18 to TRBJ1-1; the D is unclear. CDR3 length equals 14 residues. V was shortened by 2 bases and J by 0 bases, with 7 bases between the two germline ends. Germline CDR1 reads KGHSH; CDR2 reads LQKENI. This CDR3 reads CASSPAGMNTEAFF. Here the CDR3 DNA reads TGTGCCAGCTCACCAGCGGGGATGAACACTGAAGCTTTCTTT. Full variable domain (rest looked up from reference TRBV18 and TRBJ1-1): NAGVMQNPRHLVRRRGQEARLRCSPMKGHSHVYWYRQLPEEGLKFMVYLQKENIIDESGMPKERFSAEFPKEGPSILRIQQVVRGDSAAYFCASSPAGMNTEAFFGQGTRLTVV.

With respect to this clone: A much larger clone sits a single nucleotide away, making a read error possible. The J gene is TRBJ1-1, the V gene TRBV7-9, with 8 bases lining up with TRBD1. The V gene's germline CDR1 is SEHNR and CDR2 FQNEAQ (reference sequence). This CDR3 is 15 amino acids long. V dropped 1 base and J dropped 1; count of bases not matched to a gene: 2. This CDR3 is CASSLGGTGNTEAFF. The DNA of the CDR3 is TGTGCCAGCAGCTTAGGGGGGACAGGGAACACTGAAGCTTTCTTT.

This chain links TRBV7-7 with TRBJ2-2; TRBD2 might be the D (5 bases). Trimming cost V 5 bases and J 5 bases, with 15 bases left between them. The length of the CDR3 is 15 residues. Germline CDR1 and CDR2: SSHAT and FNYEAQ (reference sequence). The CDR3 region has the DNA TGTGCCAGCAGCCCCTCCAGGTCGGGGACCGGGGAGCTGTTTTTT. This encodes CASSPSRSGTGELFF.

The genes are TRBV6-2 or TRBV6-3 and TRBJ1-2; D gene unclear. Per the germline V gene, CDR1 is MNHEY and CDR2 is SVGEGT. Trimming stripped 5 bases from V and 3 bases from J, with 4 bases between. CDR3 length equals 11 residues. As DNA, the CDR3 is TGTGCCAGCAGTACTGACTATGGCTACACCTTC. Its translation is CASSTDYGYTF.